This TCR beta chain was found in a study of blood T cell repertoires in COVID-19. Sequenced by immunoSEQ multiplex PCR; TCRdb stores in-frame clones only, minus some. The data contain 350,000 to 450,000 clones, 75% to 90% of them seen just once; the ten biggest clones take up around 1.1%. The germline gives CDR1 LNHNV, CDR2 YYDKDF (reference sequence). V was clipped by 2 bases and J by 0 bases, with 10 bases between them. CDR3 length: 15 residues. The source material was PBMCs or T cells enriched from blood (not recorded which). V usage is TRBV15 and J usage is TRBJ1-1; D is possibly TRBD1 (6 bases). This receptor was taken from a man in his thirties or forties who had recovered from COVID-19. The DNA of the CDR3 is TGTGCCACCAGCAGATCGGGGGGGCTGAACACTGAAGCTTTCTTT. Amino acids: CATSRSGGLNTEAFF.